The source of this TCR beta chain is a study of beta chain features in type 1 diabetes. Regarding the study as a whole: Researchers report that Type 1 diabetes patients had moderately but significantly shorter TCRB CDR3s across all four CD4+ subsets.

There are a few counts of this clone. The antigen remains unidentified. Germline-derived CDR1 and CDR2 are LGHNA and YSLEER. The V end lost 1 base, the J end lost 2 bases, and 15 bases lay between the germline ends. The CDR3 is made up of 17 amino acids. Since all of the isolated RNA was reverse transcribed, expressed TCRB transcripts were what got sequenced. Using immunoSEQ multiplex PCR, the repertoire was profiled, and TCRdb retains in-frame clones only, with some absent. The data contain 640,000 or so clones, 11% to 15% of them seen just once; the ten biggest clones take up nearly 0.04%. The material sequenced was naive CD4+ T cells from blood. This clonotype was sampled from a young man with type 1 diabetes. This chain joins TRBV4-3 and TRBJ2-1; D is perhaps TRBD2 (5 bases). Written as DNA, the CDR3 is TGCGCCAGCAGCCAAGGGTCCGTCCCTAGCCCCTACAATGAGCAGTTCTTC. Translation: CASSQGSVPSPYNEQFF.